The rows below give T cell receptor beta chains drawn from one sample of a study of blood T cell repertoires in COVID-19. Produced via immunoSEQ multiplex PCR; TCRdb's table is partial and in-frame only. The table includes 200,000 to 250,000 clones, roughly 80% detected once. Sequencing was performed on PBMCs or T cells enriched from blood (not recorded which). All receptors come from a woman aged 50 to 60 who had been exposed to COVID-19. CDR3s include the opening cysteine and the closing phenylalanine or tryptophan. D genes are given only for firm matches. Rows may omit the clone size; those that give it use once, few, many or a size class.

D gene: -; J gene: TRBJ1-3; V gene: TRBV7-2; clone size: -; CDR3 DNA: TGTGCCAGCAGCTTAGTTTGGGGCTACTCTGGAAACACCATATATTTT; CDR3 protein: CASSLVWGYSGNTIYF
D gene: TRBD1; J gene: TRBJ1-2; V gene: TRBV19; clone size: -; CDR3 DNA: TGTGCCAGTAGTATGCGGGCCGGGACAGGGGGGGGATCTGGCTACACCTTC; CDR3 protein: CASSMRAGTGGGSGYTF
D gene: TRBD2; J gene: TRBJ2-5; V gene: TRBV5-4; clone size: -; CDR3 DNA: TGTGCCAGCAGGTTGGCGGGGGGAGGTGAGACCCAGTACTTC; CDR3 protein: CASRLAGGGETQYF
D gene: TRBD2; J gene: TRBJ2-1; V gene: TRBV10-1; clone size: -; CDR3 DNA: TGCGCCAGCAGTGATGGGACTAGCTACTACAATGAGCAGTTCTTC; CDR3 protein: CASSDGTSYYNEQFF
D gene: TRBD2; J gene: TRBJ2-7; V gene: TRBV5-6; clone size: -; CDR3 DNA: TGTGCCAGCAGCTTGACTAGCGGGAGACTCTACGAGCAGTACTTC; CDR3 protein: CASSLTSGRLYEQYF
D gene: TRBD2; J gene: TRBJ2-1; V gene: TRBV11-2; clone size: -; CDR3 DNA: TGTGCCAGCAGCTTAGGGACAATTTCTAGCGGGGGGTTTAATGAGCAGTTCTTC; CDR3 protein: CASSLGTISSGGFNEQFF
D gene: -; J gene: TRBJ1-4; V gene: TRBV3-1/TRBV3-2; clone size: -; CDR3 DNA: TGTGCCAGCAGCCAAGATTGGGGAGGGGCAACTAATGAAAAACTGTTTTTT; CDR3 protein: CASSQDWGGATNEKLFF
D gene: -; J gene: TRBJ2-5; V gene: TRBV24-1; clone size: -; CDR3 DNA: TGTGCCACCAGTGACTCGGGACGGGGGGAGACCCAGTACTTC; CDR3 protein: CATSDSGRGETQYF
D gene: -; J gene: TRBJ1-6; V gene: TRBV10-3; clone size: -; CDR3 DNA: TGTGCCATCAGTGAGGAAAGGGGTAATTCACCCCTCCACTTT; CDR3 protein: CAISEERGNSPLHF
D gene: -; J gene: TRBJ2-1; V gene: TRBV11-1; clone size: -; CDR3 DNA: TGTGCCAGCAGCCATACAGGGTTTTTCGACAACAATGAGCAGTTCTTC; CDR3 protein: CASSHTGFFDNNEQFF
D gene: TRBD1; J gene: TRBJ1-4; V gene: TRBV3-1/TRBV3-2; clone size: -; CDR3 DNA: TGTGCCAGCAGCCAGGGACAGGGGTACGAAAAACTGTTTTTT; CDR3 protein: CASSQGQGYEKLFF
D gene: TRBD1; J gene: TRBJ1-1; V gene: TRBV7-9; clone size: -; CDR3 DNA: TGTGCCAGCAGCCCGCCTCGGACAGGGAAAGCTTTCTTT; CDR3 protein: CASSPPRTGKAFF
D gene: -; J gene: TRBJ2-5; V gene: TRBV3-1/TRBV3-2; clone size: few; CDR3 DNA: TGTGCCAGCAGCCTCCGGACAGCGCTGAGGACCCAGTACTTC; CDR3 protein: CASSLRTALRTQYF
D gene: -; J gene: TRBJ1-4; V gene: TRBV2; clone size: -; CDR3 DNA: TGTGCCAGCACGGGGGGGATTGGTGAAAAACTGTTTTTT; CDR3 protein: CASTGGIGEKLFF
D gene: TRBD2; J gene: TRBJ2-5; V gene: TRBV5-4; clone size: many; CDR3 DNA: TGTGCCAGCAGGCCGGGACTAGCGGGGGGAGGGCAAGAGACCCAGTACTTC; CDR3 protein: CASRPGLAGGGQETQYF
D gene: -; J gene: TRBJ1-2; V gene: TRBV5-4; clone size: -; CDR3 DNA: TGTGCCAGCAGCTTGGTGGAGAAGGACTATGGCTACACCTTC; CDR3 protein: CASSLVEKDYGYTF
D gene: TRBD1; J gene: TRBJ2-3; V gene: TRBV2; clone size: -; CDR3 DNA: TGTGCCAGCGGACGGGACAGGTCCACAGATACGCAGTATTTT; CDR3 protein: CASGRDRSTDTQYF
D gene: -; J gene: TRBJ2-2; V gene: TRBV5-1; clone size: -; CDR3 DNA: TGCGCCAGCAGCTTGGCCGGGGGTAACGGCGGGGAGCTGTTTTTT; CDR3 protein: CASSLAGGNGGELFF
D gene: TRBD1; J gene: TRBJ2-4; V gene: TRBV6-1; clone size: -; CDR3 DNA: TGTGCCAGCAGTGAATACAGGGACAGCAAAAACATTCAGTACTTC; CDR3 protein: CASSEYRDSKNIQYF
D gene: TRBD1; J gene: TRBJ1-6; V gene: TRBV5-1; clone size: -; CDR3 DNA: TGCGCCAGCAGCCCGGGACAGTTTAATTCACCCCTCCACTTT; CDR3 protein: CASSPGQFNSPLHF